Given below is one T cell receptor beta chain in context. This sample stems from a study of technical replicates of blood from a few donors. Trimming shortened V by 6 bases and J by 0 bases, and 9 bases separated the two germline ends. Looked up from germline, CDR1 is SNHLY and CDR2 is FYNNEI. This CDR3 is 14 amino acids long. Method: immunoSEQ multiplex PCR; TCRdb's copy keeps in-frame clones and lacks some. Counted here are approximately 70,000 clones, 91% occurring once; the ten biggest clones make up 4.7%. V is TRBV2 and J is TRBJ2-1; no clear D. The material sequenced was PBMCs. This sequence was found in a human donor in good health. Some clones in this sample may be carry-over from other donors' samples. The CDR3 spells CASSASPSYNEQFF. The CDR3 bases are TGTGCCAGCAGCGCGTCTCCCTCCTACAATGAGCAGTTCTTC.